The next 32 T cell receptor beta chains were all read from a single sample in a study of T cell changes during pregnancy in multiple sclerosis. Clones were sequenced by immunoSEQ multiplex PCR, and TCRdb holds only the in-frame ones, with some missing. The sample carries just under 65,000 clones, 91% recorded once. The sample consisted of peripheral blood, taken in the third trimester of pregnancy. The receptor set was obtained from a female donor in good health, enrolled as a control in a pregnancy study.

The chain employs TRBV5-6 and TRBJ2-7, with a weak D call TRBD2 (6 bases). Looked up from germline, CDR1 is SGHDT and CDR2 is YYEEEE. V was pared by 0 bases and J by 0 bases, with 16 bases between. The CDR3 spans 17 residues. The CDR3 bases are TGTGCCAGCAGCTTGGGGAGTTTTGGCGGGGTCTCCTACGAGCAGTACTTC. Amino acids: CASSLGSFGGVSYEQYF.

V gene TRBV2 combines with J gene TRBJ1-5; D uncertain. Germline assignment: CDR1 SNHLY and CDR2 FYNNEI. Trimming removed 0 bases from V and 4 bases from J, with 7 bases in between. This CDR3 has 14 amino acids. The CDR3 DNA sequence: TGTGCCAGCAGTGAAGCGCGAGGGAATCAGCCCCAGCATTTT. It translates to CASSEARGNQPQHF.

V usage is TRBV25-1 and J usage is TRBJ1-5; TRBD1 might be the D (6 bases). This CDR3 has 12 amino acids. The germline CDR1 and CDR2 sequences are MGHDK and SYGVNS. V was trimmed by 8 bases and J by 9 bases, leaving 14 bases between them. The CDR3 here is CASAQGRGPQHF. The CDR3 DNA follows: TGTGCCAGCGCACAGGGTAGGGGGCCCCAGCATTTT.

The chain has TRBV2 and TRBJ2-1; 7 bases match TRBD2. CDR1 and CDR2 from the germline V gene are SNHLY and FYNNEI. The V gene end was trimmed by 9 bases and the J gene end by 2 bases; junction bases not matched to a gene: 4. CDR3 length: 13 residues. The CDR3 region is CASSGLAYNEQFF. The CDR3 DNA sequence: TGTGCCAGTAGCGGGCTCGCCTACAATGAGCAGTTCTTC. The whole variable domain, remainder taken from reference TRBV2 and TRBJ2-1, is EPEVTQTPSHQVTQMGQEVILRCVPISNHLYFYWYRQILGQKVEFLVSFYNNEISEKSEIFDDQFSVERPDGSNFTLKIRSTKLEDSAMYFCASSGLAYNEQFFGPGTRLTVL.

The table lists this clone with a few counts. The rearrangement joins TRBV18 to TRBJ2-7; D gene uncertain. Germline lookup yields CDR1 KGHSH and CDR2 LQKENI. The CDR3 runs 13 residues. V gave up 1 base and J gave up 5 bases, with 9 bases separating them. The CDR3 DNA is TGTGCCAGCTCACCACGGAGCATTCACGAGCAGTACTTC. Protein product: CASSPRSIHEQYF.

This clone showed up just once. The chain couples TRBV5-1 to TRBJ1-4, with TRBD1 matching over 8 bases. The germline CDR1 and CDR2 sequences are SGHRS and YFSETQ. Trimming cost V 5 bases and J 0 bases; bases outside gene matches: 9. The CDR3 length is 17 residues. The CDR3 DNA follows: TGCGCCAGCAGGCAGGGACAGGCCCCCCCAACTAATGAAAAACTGTTTTTT. This translates into CASRQGQAPPTNEKLFF.

V is TRBV28 and J is TRBJ2-7; 7 bases match TRBD2. This CDR3 comprises 15 residues. J lost 0 bases, V lost 6 bases, and 8 bases had no gene match. CDR1 is MDHEN, CDR2 SYDVKM, per germline. CDR3 sequence: CASRESGATSYEQYF. Written as DNA, the CDR3 is TGTGCCAGCAGGGAGAGCGGGGCGACCTCCTACGAGCAGTACTTC.

The V gene is TRBV15, the J gene TRBJ2-3; a possible D gene is TRBD1 (6 bases). Trimming stripped 1 base from V and 0 bases from J, with 14 bases between. This CDR3 comprises 17 residues. Germline CDR1 is LNHNV and CDR2 is YYDKDF (reference sequence). CDR3: CATSRGPRGLSTDTQYF. The DNA of the CDR3 is TGTGCCACCAGCAGAGGCCCCAGGGGCCTTAGCACAGATACGCAGTATTTT.

This sequence joins TRBV18 and TRBJ1-1; D not certain. The CDR3 extends over 16 amino acids. Trimming pared 6 bases from V and 4 bases from J, leaving 21 bases between. CDR1 is KGHSH and CDR2 is LQKENI in the germline V gene. The CDR3 DNA reads as TGTGCCAGCTCGCCTGATGACGGTGGGTCTAGCACTGAAGCTTTCTTT. Translated: CASSPDDGGSSTEAFF.

V usage is TRBV6-5 and J usage is TRBJ2-1; D remains unclear. Deletions cut 4 bases from V and 1 base from J, with 11 bases between. Germline V gives CDR1 MNHEY, CDR2 SVGAGI. This CDR3 is built from 15 residues. The CDR3 loop reads CASSLQPASYNEQFF. CDR3 DNA sequence: TGTGCCAGCAGTTTACAGCCGGCTTCCTACAATGAGCAGTTCTTC.

This clone has a handful of counts. The chain links TRBV6-1 to TRBJ2-7; 9 bases fit TRBD1. The CDR3 has 15 amino acids. CDR1 is MNHNS and CDR2 is SASEGT in the germline V gene. V dropped 2 bases and J dropped 3; count of bases not matched to a gene: 5. The CDR3 DNA reads TGTGCCAGCAGTGAATCTCCGGACAGGGGCTACGAGCAGTACTTC. This translates into CASSESPDRGYEQYF.

The chain carries TRBV30 and TRBJ2-1, with D perhaps TRBD1 (5 bases). Per the germline V gene, CDR1 is GTSNPN and CDR2 is SVGIG (reference sequence). This CDR3 is 14 amino acids long. The ends were cut back, 3 bases at V and 2 bases at J, with 11 bases in the middle. DNA for the CDR3: TGTGCCTGGAGCCCAGGGATGGCCTACAATGAGCAGTTCTTC. It encodes CAWSPGMAYNEQFF.

This clone appeared once. The V and J genes are TRBV25-1 and TRBJ2-7, with TRBD2 as a possible D gene (6 bases). The V end was cut by 7 bases, the J end by 3 bases, with 16 bases between. The CDR3 extends over 14 amino acids. The germline V gene has CDR1 MGHDK and CDR2 SYGVNS. This CDR3 reads CASTQARLVYEQYF. CDR3 nucleotide sequence: TGTGCCAGCACCCAAGCTCGACTAGTCTACGAGCAGTACTTC.

V usage is TRBV27 and J usage is TRBJ2-2; 9 bases align to TRBD2. Losses at the gene ends were 5 bases for V and 2 bases for J; bases not matched to a gene: 6. Per germline, CDR1 MNHEY and CDR2 SMNVEV (reference sequence). There are 16 residues in the CDR3. The CDR3 protein is CASSTRLAVNTGELFF. The CDR3 DNA reads as TGTGCCAGCAGTACGCGACTAGCGGTAAACACCGGGGAGCTGTTTTTT.

The chain links TRBV11-3 to TRBJ1-2; 7 bases are shared with TRBD1. V lost 4 bases and J lost 4; bases outside the gene matches: 15. Per the germline V gene, CDR1 is SGHNT and CDR2 is YENEEA. The CDR3 consists of 17 residues. The CDR3 loop reads CASSSSGGDSLFYGYTF. The CDR3, as DNA: TGTGCCAGCAGCTCCTCCGGAGGGGACAGTTTATTCTATGGCTACACCTTC.

The V gene is TRBV9, the J gene TRBJ1-1, with D perhaps matching TRBD1 (5 bases). V dropped 3 bases and J dropped 5 bases, with 17 bases sitting between them. Per germline, CDR1 SGDLS and CDR2 YYNGEE. The CDR3 has 15 amino acids. In nucleotides, the CDR3 is TGTGCCAGCAGCGCCTCCCTAACGGGGGAAACTGAAGCTTTCTTT. It encodes CASSASLTGETEAFF. Together with reference TRBV9 and TRBJ1-1, the CDR3 gives the full variable domain: DSGVTQTPKHLITATGQRVTLRCSPRSGDLSVYWYQQSLDQGLQFLIQYYNGEERAKGNILERFSAQQFPDLHSELNLSSLELGDSALYFCASSASLTGETEAFFGQGTRLTVV.

This chain's CDR3 is CASSQGGTGAAGELFF. In DNA form, the CDR3 reads TGCGCCAGCAGCCAAGGTGGGACAGGGGCCGCCGGGGAGCTGTTTTTT. V is TRBV4-1 and J is TRBJ2-2; 10 nucleotides agree with TRBD1. There are 16 residues in the CDR3. Germline CDR1 and CDR2: MGHRA and YSYEKL. V lost 1 base and J lost 6; bases outside the gene matches: 5.

The chain couples TRBV2 to TRBJ2-7, with 11 bases fitting TRBD2. This CDR3 has 16 amino acids. J was trimmed by 6 bases and V by 8 bases; bases with no gene match: 15. CDR1 and CDR2 (germline): SNHLY, FYNNEI. The CDR3 region is CASSPDPLAGAGEQYF. The CDR3 coding sequence is TGTGCCAGCTCCCCGGACCCACTAGCGGGAGCGGGCGAGCAGTACTTC.

This chain uses TRBV28 with TRBJ1-5; weak D call: TRBD1 (5 bases). V was trimmed by 1 base and J by 6 bases, leaving 13 bases between them. The germline V gene has CDR1 MDHEN and CDR2 SYDVKM. The CDR3 runs 15 residues. The CDR3 DNA reads TGTGCCAGCAGTTTATTGGCGCAGGGTACTCAGCCCCAGCATTTT. Its protein product is CASSLLAQGTQPQHF.

The V call is TRBV28, the J call TRBJ2-1; TRBD2 agrees at 10 bases. CDR1 is MDHEN, CDR2 SYDVKM, per germline. The CDR3 loop spans 18 amino acids. V shed 4 bases and J 2 bases; nucleotides not matched to a gene: 11. The CDR3 DNA sequence: TGTGCCAGCAGTTCGGGACTAGCGCTCCGCCTGGCCTACAATGAGCAGTTCTTC. Its protein is CASSSGLALRLAYNEQFF.

The chain employs TRBV4-1 and TRBJ1-5; possibly TRBD1 for D (6 bases). This CDR3 spans 15 amino acids. V lost 1 base and J 3 bases, leaving 10 bases between the germline ends. Germline CDR1 and CDR2: MGHRA and YSYEKL. The DNA of the CDR3 is TGCGCCAGCAGCCAAGTATCAGGGGCCAATCAGCCCCAGCATTTT. This encodes CASSQVSGANQPQHF.

This sequence joins TRBV7-2 and TRBJ2-7, with D possibly matching TRBD2 (6 bases). CDR1 and CDR2 from the germline V gene are SGHTA and FQGNSA. The V end lost 3 bases, the J end lost 0 bases, and 9 bases lay between the germline ends. This CDR3 is 14 amino acids long. This CDR3 reads CASSFGGSSYEQYF. The CDR3 coding sequence is TGTGCCAGCAGCTTTGGGGGGAGCTCCTACGAGCAGTACTTC.

V usage is TRBV9 and J usage is TRBJ2-3; TRBD2 is a possible D gene (6 bases). V dropped 0 bases and J dropped 3 bases, with 11 bases sitting between them. Germline lookup yields CDR1 SGDLS and CDR2 YYNGEE. The CDR3 loop spans 15 amino acids. The chain's CDR3 is CASSVAGLKTDTQYF. CDR3 DNA sequence: TGTGCCAGCAGCGTAGCGGGACTCAAGACAGATACGCAGTATTTT.

V gene TRBV18 combines with J gene TRBJ2-7, with TRBD2 identical over 7 bases. Germline loops: CDR1 KGHSH, CDR2 LQKENI. This CDR3 contains 12 residues. V was pared by 3 bases and J by 6 bases, with 2 bases of the junction left unmatched. CDR3 amino acids: CASSPGTIEQYF. In DNA form, the CDR3 reads TGTGCCAGCTCACCCGGGACTATCGAGCAGTACTTC.

The chain joins TRBV7-9 to TRBJ1-1; D gene ambiguous. Germline values: CDR1 SEHNR, CDR2 FQNEAQ (reference sequence). The CDR3 consists of 14 residues. Trimming cost V 5 bases and J 0 bases, with 10 bases left between them. Written as DNA, the CDR3 is TGTGCCAGCAGCCACCAGGCCATGAACACTGAAGCTTTCTTT. The encoded protein is CASSHQAMNTEAFF.

The CDR3 DNA is TGTGCCAGCATCCCGTGGTCTCCGTCTACCGAAGCTTTCTTT. Protein sequence: CASIPWSPSTEAFF. This chain uses TRBV7-6 with TRBJ1-1; no firm D call. The ends were cut back, 7 bases at V and 8 bases at J, with 20 bases in the middle. The germline V gene has CDR1 SGHVS and CDR2 FNYEAQ. The CDR3 covers 14 residues.

This chain uses TRBV7-2 with TRBJ2-2; D uncertain. Trimming took off 0 bases at V and 7 bases at J, with 3 bases between the two ends. The V gene's germline CDR1 is SGHTA and CDR2 FQGNSA. This CDR3 spans 12 amino acids. The CDR3 region has the DNA TGTGCCAGCAGCTTAGCACTCGGGGAGCTGTTTTTT. This sequence encodes CASSLALGELFF. Combining the CDR3 with reference TRBV7-2 and TRBJ2-2 gives the whole variable domain GAGVSQSPSNKVTEKGKDVELRCDPISGHTALYWYRQSLGQGLEFLIYFQGNSAPDKSGLPSDRFSAERTGGSVSTLTIQRTQQEDSAVYLCASSLALGELFFGEGSRLTVL.

This clone was seen once. The chain combines TRBV25-1 with TRBJ1-1; D ambiguous. There are 12 residues in the CDR3. CDR1 is MGHDK, CDR2 SYGVNS, per germline. The V and J ends lost 3 bases and 3 bases respectively, with 5 bases between them. The CDR3 here is CASSEADTEAFF. CDR3 nucleotide sequence: TGTGCCAGCAGTGAGGCGGACACTGAAGCTTTCTTT. Looking up the rest from reference TRBV25-1 and TRBJ1-1 gives the full variable domain: EADIYQTPRYLVIGTGKKITLECSQTMGHDKMYWYQQDPGMELHLIHYSYGVNSTEKGDLSSESTVSRIRTEHFPLTLESARPSHTSQYLCASSEADTEAFFGQGTRLTVV.

The chain employs TRBV2 and TRBJ2-3, with TRBD2 as a possible D gene (5 bases). Germline assignment: CDR1 SNHLY and CDR2 FYNNEI. CDR3 length: 15 amino acids. V was trimmed by 4 bases and J by 2 bases, leaving 13 bases between them. CDR3 nucleotides: TGTGCCAGCAGTGTTTGGGGAGCCCACACAGATACGCAGTATTTT. Translated, it gives CASSVWGAHTDTQYF.

This clone was detected a few times. The chain joins TRBV5-1 to TRBJ1-6; D is unclear. This CDR3 is 12 amino acids long. Germline V gene lookup returns CDR1 SGHRS and CDR2 YFSETQ. V shed 5 bases and J shed 7 bases, with 7 bases lying between them. The CDR3: CASRVQNSPLHF. In DNA form, the CDR3 reads TGCGCCAGCAGGGTCCAGAATTCACCCCTCCACTTT.

The chain is built from TRBV11-2 and TRBJ2-7; 7 bases agree with TRBD2. After removal of 4 bases from V and 1 base from J, the junction contained 1 base not matched to a gene. Germline lookup yields CDR1 SGHAT and CDR2 FQNNGV. This CDR3 spans 13 amino acids. The CDR3 loop reads CASSSGLSYEQYF. DNA for the CDR3: TGTGCCAGCAGCTCGGGACTATCCTACGAGCAGTACTTC.

This clone has just one count. The gene calls are TRBV5-4 and TRBJ1-4, with a possible D match to TRBD1 (6 bases). Per germline, CDR1 SGHNT and CDR2 YYREEE (reference sequence). V lost 4 bases and J 4 bases, leaving 11 bases between the germline ends. The CDR3 consists of 14 residues. DNA of the CDR3: TGTGCCAGCAGCAAAAGGGGGAGTAATGAAAAACTGTTTTTT. Its protein is CASSKRGSNEKLFF.